This TCR beta chain originates from a study of blood T cell repertoires in COVID-19. Per the authors' pipeline: Amplified reference gene primers provided the basis for estimating nucleated cell counts. The assay was immunoSEQ multiplex PCR, and TCRdb's table has in-frame clones only and misses some. The V and J calls and clone size come from that table; D and trimming were worked out from the DNA. The table includes around 150,000 clones, 80% detected once. Germline-derived CDR1 and CDR2 are SSHAT and FNYEAQ (reference sequence). This CDR3 spans 19 amino acids. V was clipped by 5 bases and J by 9 bases; unmatched bases: 19.

The source of this sequence is a woman aged 45-65 years with acute or convalescent COVID-19. The chain recombines TRBV7-7 with TRBJ2-1, with TRBD2 identical over 13 bases. What was sequenced was peripheral blood. As DNA, the CDR3 is TGTGCCAGCAGCCCCTTCACGGGACTAGCGGGGTATAGCGGCGTTGAGCAGTTCTTC. Protein: CASSPFTGLAGYSGVEQFF. Variable domain in full (rest from reference TRBV7-7 and TRBJ2-1): GAGVSQSPRYKVTKRGQDVTLRCDPISSHATLYWYQQALGQGPEFLTYFNYEAQPDKSGLPSDRFSAERPEGSISTLTIQRTEQRDSAMYRCASSPFTGLAGYSGVEQFFGPGTRLTVL.